Sequencing of this T cell receptor (beta chain) was carried out in a study of control samples from healthy donors and cancer patients. The table came from immunoSEQ multiplex PCR; TCRdb's copy has only in-frame clones and leaves some out. Altogether 150,000 to 200,000 clones are present, 90% to 95% being singletons, with the ten largest covering roughly 1.6%. The CDR3 extends over 16 amino acids. V lost 5 bases and J lost 4; bases outside the gene matches: 5. Per germline, CDR1 SGHAT and CDR2 FQNNGV. The sequence derives from a woman aged 25-40 years in good health. Sequencing was carried out using blood. V and J are TRBV11-2 and TRBJ2-3, with 14 bases fitting TRBD2. In nucleotides, the CDR3 is TGTGCCAGCAGCGACCGACTAGCGGGGGGGTCAGATACGCAGTATTTT. Residues: CASSDRLAGGSDTQYF.